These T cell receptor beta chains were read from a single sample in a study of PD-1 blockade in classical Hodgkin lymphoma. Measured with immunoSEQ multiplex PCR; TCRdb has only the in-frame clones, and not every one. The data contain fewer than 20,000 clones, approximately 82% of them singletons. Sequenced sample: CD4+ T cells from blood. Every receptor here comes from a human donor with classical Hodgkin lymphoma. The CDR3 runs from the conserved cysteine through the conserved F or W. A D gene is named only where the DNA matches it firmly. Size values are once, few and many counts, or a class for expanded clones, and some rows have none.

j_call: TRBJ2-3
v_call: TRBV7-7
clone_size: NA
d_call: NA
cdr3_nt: TGTGCTAGCAGCCACCCGGGGACAGATACGCAGTATTTT
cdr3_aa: CASSHPGTDTQYF

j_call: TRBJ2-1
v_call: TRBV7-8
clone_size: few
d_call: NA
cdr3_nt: TGTGCCAGCAGCTCGAGGACAGCCTCTCAGGGCAATGAGCAGTTCTTC
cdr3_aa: CASSSRTASQGNEQFF

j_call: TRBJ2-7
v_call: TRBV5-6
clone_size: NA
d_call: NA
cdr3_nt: TGTGCCAGCAGCTTCGGCAGATACTACGAGCAGTACTTC
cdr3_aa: CASSFGRYYEQYF

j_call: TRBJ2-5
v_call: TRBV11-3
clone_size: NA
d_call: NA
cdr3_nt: TGTGCCAGCAGCTTAGGGACTGAAGAGACCCAGTACTTC
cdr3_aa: CASSLGTEETQYF

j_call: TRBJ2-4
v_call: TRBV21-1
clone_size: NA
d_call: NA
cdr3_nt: TGTGCCAGTTCCGGGACAGGGGGCAACTTAGCCAAAAACATTCAGTACTTC
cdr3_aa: CASSGTGGNLAKNIQYF

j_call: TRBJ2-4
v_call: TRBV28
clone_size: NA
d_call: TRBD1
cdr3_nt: TGTGCCAGCAGTTTCCCGACAGGGGCCAAAAACATTCAGTACTTC
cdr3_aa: CASSFPTGAKNIQYF

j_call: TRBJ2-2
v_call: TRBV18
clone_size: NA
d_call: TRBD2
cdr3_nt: TGTGCCAGCTCACCGTTGCACACTAGCGGGAATTTTGGCGGGGAGCTGTTTTTT
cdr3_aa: CASSPLHTSGNFGGELFF

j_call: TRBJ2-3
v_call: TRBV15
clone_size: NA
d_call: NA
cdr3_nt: TGTGCCACCAGCAGAGGAACCAGGGAGGTAGATACGCAGTATTTT
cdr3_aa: CATSRGTREVDTQYF

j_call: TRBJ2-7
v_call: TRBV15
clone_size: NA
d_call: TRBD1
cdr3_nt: TGTGCCACCAGCAGAGGTCACGCCGGGACAGGGGTCTACGAGCAGTACTTC
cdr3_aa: CATSRGHAGTGVYEQYF

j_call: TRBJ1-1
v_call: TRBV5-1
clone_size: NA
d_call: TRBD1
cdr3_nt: TGCGCCAGCAGCACTTCAGGGGGCGCGGGCACTGAAGCTTTCTTT
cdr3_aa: CASSTSGGAGTEAFF

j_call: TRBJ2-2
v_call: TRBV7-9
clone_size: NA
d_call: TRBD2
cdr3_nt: TGTGCCAGCAGCCCGGGACTAGGGGCATCCGGGGAGCTGTTTTTT
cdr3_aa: CASSPGLGASGELFF

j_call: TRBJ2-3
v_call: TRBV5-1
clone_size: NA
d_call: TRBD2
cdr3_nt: TGCGCCAGCAGCCCCTTGTTGGGGCGGGAGGGCCAAGATACGCAGTATTTT
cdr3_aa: CASSPLLGREGQDTQYF

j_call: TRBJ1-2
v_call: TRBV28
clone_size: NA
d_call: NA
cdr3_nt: TGTGCCAGCAGTTTGTACAGGGACTATGGCTACACCTTC
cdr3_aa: CASSLYRDYGYTF

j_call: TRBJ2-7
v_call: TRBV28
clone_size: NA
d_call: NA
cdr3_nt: TGTGCCAGCACCCCCGTTTCGGGGTCCTACGAGCAGTACTTC
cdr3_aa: CASTPVSGSYEQYF

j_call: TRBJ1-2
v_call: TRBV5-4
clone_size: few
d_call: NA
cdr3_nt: TGTGCCAGCAGCACCGCCGGGATCAACTATGGCTACACCTTC
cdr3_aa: CASSTAGINYGYTF

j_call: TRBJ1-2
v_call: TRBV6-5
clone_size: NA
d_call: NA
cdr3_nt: TGTGCCAGCAGTCCGGGACGGGACTATGGCTACACCTTC
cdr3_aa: CASSPGRDYGYTF

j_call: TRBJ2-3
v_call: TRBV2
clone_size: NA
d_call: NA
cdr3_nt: TGTGCCAGCGGGCGGATGGGGGTCAGCACAGATACGCAGTATTTT
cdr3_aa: CASGRMGVSTDTQYF

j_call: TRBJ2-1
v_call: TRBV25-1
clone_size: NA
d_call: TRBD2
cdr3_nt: TGTGCCAGCAGTGCAGACGGGACTATCTACAATGAGCAGTTCTTC
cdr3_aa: CASSADGTIYNEQFF

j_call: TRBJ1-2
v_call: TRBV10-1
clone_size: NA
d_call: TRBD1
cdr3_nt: TGCGCCAGCAGCGGACAGGGGGCGGAAGGCTACACCTTC
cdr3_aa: CASSGQGAEGYTF

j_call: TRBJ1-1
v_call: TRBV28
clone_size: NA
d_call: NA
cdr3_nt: TGTGCCAGCACCCTTGGGTTGGGGAGCGTGAACACTGAAGCTTTCTTT
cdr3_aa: CASTLGLGSVNTEAFF

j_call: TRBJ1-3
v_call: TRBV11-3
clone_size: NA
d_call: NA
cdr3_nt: TGTGCCAGCAGCCTGGCGGGTAGCTCTGGAAACACCATATATTTT
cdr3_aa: CASSLAGSSGNTIYF

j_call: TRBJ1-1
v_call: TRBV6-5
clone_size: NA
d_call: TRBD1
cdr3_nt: TGTGCCAGCAGTGCCAGGGGGCGTGGCACTGAAGCTTTCTTT
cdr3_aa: CASSARGRGTEAFF

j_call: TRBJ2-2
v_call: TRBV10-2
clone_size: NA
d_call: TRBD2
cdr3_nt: TGCGCCAGCAGTGAGTTGGGGCTAGCGGGAGCCAACACCGGGGAGCTGTTTTTT
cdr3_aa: CASSELGLAGANTGELFF

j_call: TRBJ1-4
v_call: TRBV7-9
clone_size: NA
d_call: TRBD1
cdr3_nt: TGTGCCAGCAGCTTGTCTGGGACAGGGGATGAAAAACTGTTTTTT
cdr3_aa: CASSLSGTGDEKLFF

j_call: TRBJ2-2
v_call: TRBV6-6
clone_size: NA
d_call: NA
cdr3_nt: TGTGCCACCAAAGGGGAGGCCAGGGACACCGGGGAGCTGTTTTTT
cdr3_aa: CATKGEARDTGELFF

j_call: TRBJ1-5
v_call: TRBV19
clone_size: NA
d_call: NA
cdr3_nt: TGTGCCAGTCTCCAGGTCGGGGTAAGCAATCAGCCCCAGCATTTT
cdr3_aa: CASLQVGVSNQPQHF

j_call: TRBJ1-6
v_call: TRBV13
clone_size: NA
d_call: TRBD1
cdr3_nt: TGTGCCAGCAGCTTGGGCGACAGGGCGAATTCACCCCTCCACTTT
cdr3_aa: CASSLGDRANSPLHF

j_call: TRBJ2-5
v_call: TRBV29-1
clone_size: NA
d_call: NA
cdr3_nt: TGCAGCGTTGAGAACAGGGCAGGGGAGACCCAGTACTTC
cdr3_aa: CSVENRAGETQYF